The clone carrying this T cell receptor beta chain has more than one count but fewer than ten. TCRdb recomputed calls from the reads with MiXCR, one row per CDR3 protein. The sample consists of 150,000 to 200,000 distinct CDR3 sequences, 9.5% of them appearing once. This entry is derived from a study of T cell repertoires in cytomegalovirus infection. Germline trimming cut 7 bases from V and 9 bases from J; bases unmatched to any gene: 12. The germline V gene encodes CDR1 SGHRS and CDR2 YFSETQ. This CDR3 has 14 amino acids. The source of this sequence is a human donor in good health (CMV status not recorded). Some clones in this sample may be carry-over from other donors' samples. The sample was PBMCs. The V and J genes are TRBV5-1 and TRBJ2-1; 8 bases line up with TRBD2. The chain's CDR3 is CASGEIAGIGEQFF. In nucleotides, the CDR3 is TGCGCCAGCGGAGAAATAGCGGGAATCGGTGAGCAGTTCTTC.